A selection of T cell receptor beta chains follows, all from one sample in a study of tumor-infiltrating lymphocytes in primary liver carcinoma. A single record per CDR3 protein comes from TCRdb applying MiXCR to the multiplex PCR reads. There are about 96,000 distinct CDR3 sequences in the sample; just over 65% occur only once, and around 25% lies in the top ten. Material for sequencing was tumor-adjacent normal liver tissue. The receptors originated from a man in his forties or fifties with primary liver carcinoma and hepatitis B virus infection. Each CDR3 is given with its conserved first and last residue. The order of the fields is V gene, J gene, clone size, D gene, CDR3 protein, CDR3 DNA. A D gene is named only where the DNA matches it firmly. Clone size appears in some rows only: once, few, many, or a class for an expanded clone.

V gene: TRBV12-3/TRBV12-4
J gene: TRBJ2-3
clone size: -
D gene: -
CDR3 protein: CASSFSPNPTDTRYF
CDR3 DNA: TGTGCCAGCAGTTTTTCCCCTAACCCCACAGATACGCGGTATTTT

V gene: TRBV7-9
J gene: TRBJ2-5
clone size: -
D gene: -
CDR3 protein: CASSRGLGQETRYF
CDR3 DNA: TGTGCCAGCAGCCGAGGTCTAGGACAAGAGACCCGGTACTTC

V gene: TRBV11-2
J gene: TRBJ2-5
clone size: -
D gene: -
CDR3 protein: CTSSLGLGGRKTQYF
CDR3 DNA: TGTACCAGCAGTTTAGGATTGGGGGGACGTAAGACCCAGTACTTC

V gene: TRBV20-1
J gene: TRBJ2-1
clone size: -
D gene: TRBD2
CDR3 protein: CSAGGGLAEGTYNEQFF
CDR3 DNA: TGCAGTGCCGGGGGGGGACTAGCGGAGGGTACCTACAATGAGCAGTTCTTC

V gene: TRBV29-1
J gene: TRBJ2-5
clone size: -
D gene: TRBD1
CDR3 protein: CNDAGDRGRQETQYF
CDR3 DNA: TGCAACGATGCTGGGGACAGGGGACGCCAAGAGACCCAGTACTTC

V gene: TRBV29-1
J gene: TRBJ1-2
clone size: many
D gene: -
CDR3 protein: CSVVDSTSYGYTF
CDR3 DNA: TGCAGCGTAGTAGACAGCACTAGCTATGGCTACACCTTC

V gene: TRBV25-1
J gene: TRBJ1-2
clone size: many
D gene: -
CDR3 protein: CASSVGAPTESYGYTF
CDR3 DNA: TGTGCCAGCAGTGTCGGCGCCCCGACGGAAAGCTATGGCTACACCTTC

V gene: TRBV7-8
J gene: TRBJ2-3
clone size: few
D gene: -
CDR3 protein: CASSLRDIDTDTQYF
CDR3 DNA: TGTGCCAGCAGCTTAAGGGACATTGACACAGATACGCAGTATTTT

V gene: TRBV7-8
J gene: TRBJ2-1
clone size: many
D gene: -
CDR3 protein: CASTLRGEQFF
CDR3 DNA: TGTGCCAGCACTCTTAGGGGTGAGCAGTTCTTC

V gene: TRBV6-5
J gene: TRBJ2-7
clone size: many
D gene: TRBD1
CDR3 protein: CASSYQGGPSYEQYF
CDR3 DNA: TGTGCCAGCAGTTACCAAGGGGGCCCCTCCTACGAGCAGTACTTC

V gene: TRBV28
J gene: TRBJ1-5
clone size: -
D gene: -
CDR3 protein: CASRLTDDSNQPQHF
CDR3 DNA: TGTGCCAGCAGGCTGACAGATGACAGCAATCAGCCCCAGCATTTT